This section outlines one T cell receptor beta chain sequence together with its context. Its antigen remains unidentified. The entry originates in a study of metastatic and nonmetastatic thyroid tumors. Whole-study results and caveats: Compared with benign nodules, malignant thyroid tumors were reported to have significantly higher TCR beta diversity in both blood and tumor.

Every patient was untreated before thyroid surgery. Germline V gene lookup returns CDR1 DFQATT and CDR2 SNEGSKA (reference sequence). The V and J ends lost 5 bases and 4 bases, in that order; junction bases with no gene match: 6. The CDR3 sequence is 13 residues long. Via MiXCR, TCRdb re-called the PCR reads. The sample comprises about 41,000 clones, approximately 24% of which are singletons, and approximately 15% rests with the top ten. Material: tumor tissue. The gene calls are TRBV20-1 and TRBJ1-1, with 8 bases identical to TRBD1. The clonotype originates from a female donor with papillary thyroid cancer or a benign thyroid nodule (not recorded which). Some clones in this sample may be carry-over from other donors' samples. As DNA, the CDR3 is TGCAGTGCTGATACAGGGGGAGGCACTGAAGCTTTCTTT. Translated, it gives CSADTGGGTEAFF.